This record concerns one T cell receptor (beta chain) sequence. The CDR3 extends over 16 amino acids. Germline V gene sequence: CDR1 SGHTA, CDR2 FQGNSA. This entry is derived from a study of T cells expressing NK-cell markers. TCRdb derives one entry per CDR3 protein from the 5' RACE reads, leaving out DNA. The sample table includes roughly 380,000 distinct CDR3 sequences. The material sequenced was blood T cells: a sorted CD56 or NKG2C T cell subset, CD4+ or CD8+ T cells, or bulk PBMC T cells (not recorded which). This TCR derives from a man aged 18-70 years in good health. This chain links TRBV7-2 with TRBJ2-3; TCRdb selects TRBD1, and the lack of DNA leaves this call unchecked. This chain's CDR3 is CASSLGTRTGIDTQYF.